Presented here are 14 T cell receptor beta chains from one specimen sequenced in a study of tumor-infiltrating lymphocytes in localized non-small cell lung cancer. TCRdb's copy holds only in-frame clones and misses some; the assay was immunoSEQ multiplex PCR. The sample carries 20,000 to 25,000 clones, less than 70% recorded once. The sample was lung tumor tissue. These receptors were collected from a human donor with non-small cell lung cancer.

This clone was detected many times. The chain has TRBV7-2 and TRBJ1-1; D is ambiguous. The CDR3 runs 11 residues. V gave up 2 bases and J gave up 3 bases, with 1 base separating them. The germline CDR1 and CDR2 sequences are SGHTA and FQGNSA. The CDR3, as DNA: TGTGCCAGCAGCTTATACACTGAAGCTTTCTTT. As protein: CASSLYTEAFF.

The rearrangement uses TRBV5-1 and TRBJ2-1, with 9 nucleotides matching TRBD2. The CDR3 is 16 amino acids. V shed 0 bases, J shed 5 bases, and the junction held 6 bases outside the gene matches. Germline CDR1 is SGHRS and CDR2 is YFSETQ. The CDR3 is CASSLGGTSRHNEQFF. The CDR3 nucleotides read TGCGCCAGCAGCTTGGGCGGGACTAGCCGTCACAATGAGCAGTTCTTC.

With respect to this clone: Other DNA variants within this sample encode the same CDR3. The gene calls are TRBV10-3 and TRBJ1-1; TRBD1 might be the D (5 bases). The germline V gene has CDR1 ENHRY and CDR2 SYGVKD. The CDR3 runs 13 residues. Trimming removed 6 bases at V and 1 base at J, with 9 bases between. CDR3 sequence reads: CAISLGGNTEAFF. In DNA, the CDR3 is TGTGCCATCAGCCTGGGGGGGAACACTGAAGCTTTCTTT.

This clone was detected only once. The chain has TRBV6-1 and TRBJ1-5; D is unclear. The CDR3 extends over 12 amino acids. V lost 5 bases, J lost 8 bases, and 10 bases lay in between. Germline V gene data show CDR1 as MNHNS and CDR2 as SASEGT. This chain's CDR3 is CASSQRLEPQHF. DNA of the CDR3: TGTGCCAGCAGTCAAAGGTTGGAGCCCCAGCATTTT.

A few counts support this clone. The V gene is TRBV28, the J gene TRBJ1-2; D not certain. Per the germline V gene, CDR1 is MDHEN and CDR2 is SYDVKM. V lost 5 bases to trimming and J lost 6 bases, with 13 bases between them. There are 13 residues in the CDR3. The CDR3 here is CASSRTVGNGYTF. CDR3 in DNA: TGTGCCAGCAGTAGGACGGTTGGAAATGGCTACACCTTC.

The sample holds one count of this clone. The chain recombines TRBV9 with TRBJ1-2; 8 bases match TRBD1. Germline loops: CDR1 SGDLS, CDR2 YYNGEE. J gave up 8 bases and V 0 bases, and 9 bases lay outside the gene matches. This CDR3 has 15 amino acids. The DNA for the CDR3 is TGTGCCAGCAGCGTAGAAGGACAGGGCTTGGGGGGCTACACCTTC. Protein sequence: CASSVEGQGLGGYTF.

This chain uses TRBV30 with TRBJ2-7; tentative D call: TRBD1 (6 bases). The CDR3 has 11 amino acids. V lost 3 bases, J lost 4 bases, and 7 bases lay in between. Germline V gene sequence: CDR1 GTSNPN, CDR2 SVGIG (reference sequence). The CDR3 region has the DNA TGTGCCTGGAGCCAGGGGTACGAGCAGTACTTC. Translation gives CAWSQGYEQYF.

This chain connects TRBV7-8 to TRBJ1-1; no reliable D call. Germline V gives CDR1 SGHVS, CDR2 FQNEAQ. The V gene lost 1 base and the J gene lost 3 bases, with 12 bases spanning the gap. There are 15 residues in the CDR3. CDR3 sequence reads: CASSLVEGGYTEAFF. The CDR3 DNA reads as TGTGCCAGCAGCTTAGTGGAAGGCGGGTACACTGAAGCTTTCTTT.

The chain carries TRBV19 and TRBJ2-3, with TRBD2 matching over 10 bases. J lost 2 bases, V lost 5 bases, and 7 bases had no gene match. Germline V gene lookup returns CDR1 LNHDA and CDR2 SQIVND (reference sequence). The CDR3 totals 16 residues. CDR3 sequence (DNA): TGTGCCAGTAGTCTGATAGCGGGAGGATCCACAGATACGCAGTATTTT. Residues: CASSLIAGGSTDTQYF.

This clone was recorded only once. The chain couples TRBV7-2 to TRBJ2-5, with 9 bases aligning to TRBD2. Germline trimming cut 5 bases from V and 9 bases from J; bases unmatched to any gene: 4. Germline V CDR1 and CDR2: SGHTA, FQGNSA. The CDR3 has 12 residues. CDR3 residues: CASSPSSGAQYF. The CDR3, as DNA: TGTGCCAGCAGCCCGTCTAGCGGGGCCCAGTACTTC.

This chain links TRBV2 with TRBJ2-6, with D perhaps being TRBD1 or TRBD2 (5 bases each). Germline V gene lookup returns CDR1 SNHLY and CDR2 FYNNEI. Trimming took 5 bases from V and 0 from J, leaving 17 bases between them. The CDR3 is 18 amino acids. CDR3 protein: CASSLLRDRSSGANVLTF. CDR3 bases: TGTGCCAGCAGTCTACTCAGGGACCGGAGCTCTGGGGCCAACGTCCTGACTTTC.

The genes are TRBV4-2 and TRBJ2-7, with D perhaps assigned TRBD1 or TRBD2 (6 bases each). V was cut by 2 bases and J by 5 bases, with 16 bases left in between. The CDR3 totals 15 residues. Germline CDR1 reads LGHNA; CDR2 reads YNFKEQ. In DNA form, the CDR3 reads TGTGCCAGCAGCCAATCCGGGGGCTGGAGTGACGAGCAGTACTTC. Amino acids: CASSQSGGWSDEQYF.

The V gene is TRBV4-3, the J gene TRBJ1-5; D is uncertain. V was trimmed by 0 bases and J by 5 bases, leaving 8 bases between them. Germline lookup yields CDR1 LGHNA and CDR2 YSLEER. The CDR3 runs 14 residues. CDR3 sequence reads: CASSQDFGDQPQHF. The CDR3 DNA reads as TGCGCCAGCAGCCAAGATTTCGGGGATCAGCCCCAGCATTTT.

The chain recombines TRBV30 with TRBJ1-1, with unresolved D. V gave up 8 bases and J gave up 4 bases, with 14 bases separating them. Per the germline V gene, CDR1 is GTSNPN and CDR2 is SVGIG (reference sequence). This CDR3 has 12 residues. DNA of the CDR3: TGTGCCAGCAGCCCCGGCAGCACTGAAGCTTTCTTT. It specifies CASSPGSTEAFF.